This entry lists 26 T cell receptor beta chains sequenced from one sample in a study of beta chain features in type 1 diabetes. Reverse transcription of all isolated RNA meant that expressed TCRB transcripts were sequenced. Sequencing was performed with immunoSEQ multiplex PCR; in TCRdb, only in-frame clones are kept and a portion is missing. This sample yields 860,000 or so clones, of which 17% are seen a single time; about 0.02% belongs to the top ten. Sequenced sample: naive CD4+ T cells from blood. The origin of the receptors is a woman aged 18-29 years in good health.

The chain links TRBV5-1 to TRBJ2-2, with TRBD2 identical over 7 bases. The CDR3 runs 15 residues. Per germline, CDR1 SGHRS and CDR2 YFSETQ. V lost 0 bases, J lost 6 bases, and 5 bases stayed unmatched. CDR3 amino acids: CASSLAGGSAGELFF. Here the CDR3 DNA reads TGCGCCAGCAGCTTGGCCGGGGGGAGCGCCGGGGAGCTGTTTTTT.

This clone was seen only a few times. The V gene is TRBV18, the J gene TRBJ2-7; D may be TRBD2 (6 bases). The CDR3 is 14 amino acids. Germline CDR1 is KGHSH and CDR2 is LQKENI. V lost 6 bases and J 0 bases, leaving 12 bases between the germline ends. This CDR3 is CASSSSGFSYEQYF. In DNA form, the CDR3 reads TGTGCCAGCTCGTCGAGCGGGTTCTCCTACGAGCAGTACTTC.

This clone occurred a few times. The J gene is TRBJ2-1, the V gene TRBV7-9; the match to TRBD1 covers 7 bases. The V gene end was trimmed by 5 bases and the J gene end by 0 bases; junction bases not matched to a gene: 4. CDR3 size: 15 residues. Germline-derived CDR1 and CDR2 are SEHNR and FQNEAQ (reference sequence). CDR3 sequence (DNA): TGTGCCAGCAGCGCGACAGGGAGCTCCTACAATGAGCAGTTCTTC. As protein: CASSATGSSYNEQFF.

The rearrangement links TRBV10-3 to TRBJ2-2; a possible D gene is TRBD2 (5 bases). Germline assignment: CDR1 ENHRY and CDR2 SYGVKD. V dropped 6 bases and J dropped 6 bases, with 14 bases sitting between them. The CDR3 totals 14 residues. The CDR3 sequence is CAIRREGSAGELFF. In DNA form, the CDR3 reads TGTGCCATCAGGCGAGAGGGATCGGCCGGGGAGCTGTTTTTT.

This clone was detected only a few times. The chain couples TRBV4-3 to TRBJ1-5, with a tentative D call TRBD1 (5 bases). The length of the CDR3 is 13 residues. Germline CDR1 is LGHNA and CDR2 is YSLEER. V lost 8 bases, J lost 9 bases, and 17 bases lay in between. As DNA, the CDR3 is TGCGCCAGCTCCGGGGAGAGGGGTACGCCCCAGCATTTT. Translating it yields CASSGERGTPQHF.

The chain combines TRBV4-3 with TRBJ2-3; tentatively, D is TRBD2 (6 bases). Germline V gives CDR1 LGHNA, CDR2 YSLEER. Trimming removed 0 bases at V and 4 bases at J, with 11 bases between. CDR3 length: 15 amino acids. The CDR3 DNA sequence: TGCGCCAGCAGCCAAGATCGTTGGGGGGCAGATACGCAGTATTTT. Protein sequence: CASSQDRWGADTQYF.

The rearrangement links TRBV28 to TRBJ1-1; D is unclear. Germline-derived CDR1 and CDR2 are MDHEN and SYDVKM. The CDR3 covers 11 residues. Trimming removed 7 bases from V and 0 bases from J, with 3 bases in between. The CDR3 DNA reads TGTGCCAGCAACCTGAACACTGAAGCTTTCTTT. Amino acids: CASNLNTEAFF.

The chain employs TRBV10-3 and TRBJ2-1; 7 bases fit TRBD2. Germline loops: CDR1 ENHRY, CDR2 SYGVKD. This CDR3 spans 16 amino acids. V was pared by 0 bases and J by 6 bases, with 8 bases of the junction left unmatched. The CDR3 bases are TGTGCCATCAGTGAGTCGAACGGGGGGAGATCCAATGAGCAGTTCTTC. Residues: CAISESNGGRSNEQFF.

This clone was found a few times. This rearrangement joins TRBV5-5 to TRBJ1-2; 9 nucleotides line up with TRBD1. J was trimmed by 5 bases and V by 4 bases; bases with no gene match: 21. There are 19 residues in the CDR3. In germline, CDR1 is SGHKS, CDR2 YYEKEE (reference sequence). The CDR3 sequence is CASSQQHLLKDRGGYGYTF. CDR3 in DNA: TGTGCCAGCAGCCAACAACACCTACTAAAGGACAGGGGAGGATATGGCTACACCTTC.

V gene TRBV18 combines with J gene TRBJ1-1; unclear D gene. V lost 2 bases and J lost 6, with 10 bases in between. The CDR3 consists of 13 residues. CDR1 and CDR2 from the germline V gene are KGHSH and LQKENI. CDR3 coding DNA: TGTGCCAGCTCACCAGTCTCTGACTCTGAAGCTTTCTTT. Translating it yields CASSPVSDSEAFF.

This chain connects TRBV5-1 to TRBJ2-5, with D perhaps TRBD1 (5 bases). Trimming shortened V by 0 bases and J by 4 bases, and 10 bases separated the two germline ends. Germline V gene sequence: CDR1 SGHRS, CDR2 YFSETQ. This CDR3 region has 14 residues. The chain's CDR3 is CASSLVGQGETQYF. CDR3 sequence (DNA): TGCGCCAGCAGCTTGGTTGGACAAGGAGAGACCCAGTACTTC.

The chain links TRBV4-3 to TRBJ2-7; TRBD2 aligns across 7 bases. The J segment lost 3 bases and the V segment lost 4 bases, leaving 18 bases of the junction unmatched. The CDR3 has 18 residues. The V gene's germline CDR1 is LGHNA and CDR2 YSLEER. CDR3: CASSLLFKGPSGNYEQYF. CDR3 bases: TGCGCCAGCAGCCTATTGTTCAAAGGGCCTAGCGGAAACTACGAGCAGTACTTC.

Only one count was recorded for this clone. The chain recombines TRBV6-5 with TRBJ2-3; tentative D call: TRBD2 (6 bases). Deletions cut 6 bases from V and 14 bases from J, with 18 bases between. Germline V gene lookup returns CDR1 MNHEY and CDR2 SVGAGI. The CDR3 is 12 amino acids. The CDR3 DNA sequence: TGTGCCAGCAGCCTTTCTGGGGGAGGTGGGTATTTT. Translated: CASSLSGGGGYF.

This clone was picked up a small number of times. The chain joins TRBV28 to TRBJ2-4; 7 bases align to TRBD2. The trim removed 7 bases at V and 0 bases at J, leaving 6 bases unmatched. Germline CDR1 MDHEN, CDR2 SYDVKM. The CDR3 has 15 amino acids. CDR3: CASTMGGVAKNIQYF. The CDR3 DNA reads as TGTGCCAGCACCATGGGAGGGGTAGCCAAAAACATTCAGTACTTC.

This clone has just a few counts. The V gene is TRBV7-6, the J gene TRBJ2-7; 9 positions agree with TRBD1. J gave up 4 bases and V 2 bases, and 15 bases lay outside the gene matches. Germline CDR1 is SGHVS and CDR2 is FNYEAQ. The CDR3 is made up of 18 amino acids. The CDR3 reads CASSLIPPEGDRAYEQYF. For the CDR3, the DNA is TGTGCCAGCAGCTTAATTCCCCCCGAAGGGGACAGGGCGTACGAGCAGTACTTC.

This clone was recorded a few times. The genes are TRBV7-2 and TRBJ2-3; 7 positions agree with TRBD2. This CDR3 comprises 15 residues. After removal of 3 bases from V and 0 bases from J, the junction contained 3 bases not matched to a gene. Germline V CDR1 and CDR2: SGHTA, FQGNSA. CDR3 amino acids: CASSLASGSTDTQYF. The CDR3 nucleotides are TGTGCCAGCAGCTTGGCTAGCGGAAGCACAGATACGCAGTATTTT.

This clone came up a few times. V is TRBV19 and J is TRBJ2-1; perhaps TRBD1 as D (6 bases). Trimming pared 5 bases from V and 0 bases from J, leaving 17 bases between. This CDR3 has 17 residues. CDR1 is LNHDA and CDR2 is SQIVND in the germline V gene (reference sequence). The CDR3, as DNA: TGTGCCAGTAGTCGAAGGGGAACAGGGAGCTCCTACAATGAGCAGTTCTTC. Protein: CASSRRGTGSSYNEQFF. Full variable domain (remainder filled in from reference TRBV19 and TRBJ2-1): DGGITQSPKYLFRKEGQNVTLSCEQNLNHDAMYWYRQDPGQGLRLIYYSQIVNDFQKGDIAEGYSVSREKKESFPLTVTSAQKNPTAFYLCASSRRGTGSSYNEQFFGPGTRLTVL.

This clone was recorded a few times. The chain combines TRBV5-1 with TRBJ1-2, with 9 bases identical to TRBD1. This CDR3 contains 17 residues. Unmatched junction bases numbered 17, after V lost 4 bases and J lost 7 bases. Germline loops: CDR1 SGHRS, CDR2 YFSETQ. CDR3 sequence: CASSPPAGQGSVGGYTF. The DNA of the CDR3 is TGCGCCAGCAGCCCTCCCGCGGGACAGGGAAGCGTGGGTGGCTACACCTTC. The whole variable domain, filled in from reference TRBV5-1 and TRBJ1-2, reads KAGVTQTPRYLIKTRGQQVTLSCSPISGHRSVSWYQQTPGQGLQFLFEYFSETQRNKGNFPGRFSGRQFSNSRSEMNVSTLELGDSALYLCASSPPAGQGSVGGYTFGSGTRLTVV.

The chain joins TRBV6-5 to TRBJ2-7; 8 positions match TRBD1. The CDR3 loop spans 15 amino acids. J gave up 6 bases and V 4 bases, and 11 bases lay outside the gene matches. The germline gives CDR1 MNHEY, CDR2 SVGAGI. The CDR3 region is CASSSSGTGATEQYF. The CDR3 DNA reads TGTGCCAGCAGTTCATCCGGGACAGGTGCTACCGAGCAGTACTTC.

This clone was counted a few times. The genes are TRBV11-2 and TRBJ2-1, with unresolved D. The CDR3 consists of 15 residues. Germline V gene data show CDR1 as SGHAT and CDR2 as FQNNGV. V was shortened by 5 bases and J by 2 bases, with 13 bases between the two germline ends. For the CDR3, the DNA is TGTGCCAGCAGCACACAAGGAAACACCTACAATGAGCAGTTCTTC. This encodes CASSTQGNTYNEQFF. Full variable domain (missing parts from reference TRBV11-2 and TRBJ2-1): EAGVAQSPRYKIIEKRQSVAFWCNPISGHATLYWYQQILGQGPKLLIQFQNNGVVDDSQLPKDRFSAERLKGVDSTLKIQPAKLEDSAVYLCASSTQGNTYNEQFFGPGTRLTVL.

V is TRBV28 and J is TRBJ2-3; 8 positions agree with TRBD1. Germline V gives CDR1 MDHEN, CDR2 SYDVKM. The V segment lost 6 bases and the J segment 4 bases; nucleotides outside the gene matches: 12. The CDR3 covers 16 residues. CDR3 residues: CASRTPDRASADTQYF. The CDR3 DNA follows: TGTGCCAGCAGAACGCCGGACAGGGCCTCGGCAGATACGCAGTATTTT.

The genes are TRBV7-3 and TRBJ2-1, with 7 bases identical to TRBD2. The V gene end was trimmed by 5 bases and the J gene end by 4 bases; junction bases not matched to a gene: 8. Looked up from germline, CDR1 is SGHTA and CDR2 is FQGTGA. The CDR3 is 15 residues long. The CDR3 nucleotides are TGTGCCAGCAGCCTTCTTAGCGGGTTATACAATGAGCAGTTCTTC. This encodes CASSLLSGLYNEQFF.

This chain joins TRBV6-5 and TRBJ1-5, with 7 bases lining up with TRBD1. The CDR3 consists of 15 residues. V was pared by 5 bases and J by 1 base, with 5 bases of the junction left unmatched. Germline V gene sequence: CDR1 MNHEY, CDR2 SVGAGI. CDR3 sequence: CASSKQGLSNQPQHF. CDR3 coding DNA: TGTGCCAGCAGTAAACAGGGGTTGAGCAATCAGCCCCAGCATTTT.

The count of this clone is one. The V and J genes are TRBV18 and TRBJ2-7; TRBD2 might be the D (6 bases). V gave up 5 bases and J gave up 0 bases, with 23 bases separating them. Germline assignment: CDR1 KGHSH and CDR2 LQKENI. CDR3 length: 18 residues. CDR3 in DNA: TGTGCCAGCTCAGTCGGAGGAGGGGCCACGGGATCCTCCTACGAGCAGTACTTC. This gives the protein CASSVGGGATGSSYEQYF. Based on the CDR3 plus reference TRBV18 and TRBJ2-7, the full variable domain is NAGVMQNPRHLVRRRGQEARLRCSPMKGHSHVYWYRQLPEEGLKFMVYLQKENIIDESGMPKERFSAEFPKEGPSILRIQQVVRGDSAAYFCASSVGGGATGSSYEQYFGPGTRLTVT.

This clone was found a few times. The chain carries TRBV19 and TRBJ2-1, with a tentative D call TRBD2 (5 bases). Trimming took off 3 bases at V and 4 bases at J, with 16 bases between the two ends. The CDR3 sequence is 16 residues long. Germline CDR1 is LNHDA and CDR2 is SQIVND (reference sequence). In nucleotides, the CDR3 is TGTGCCAGTAGTATTCAGGCCAGCGGAGCGTACAATGAGCAGTTCTTC. It encodes CASSIQASGAYNEQFF. The whole variable domain, filled in from reference TRBV19 and TRBJ2-1, reads DGGITQSPKYLFRKEGQNVTLSCEQNLNHDAMYWYRQDPGQGLRLIYYSQIVNDFQKGDIAEGYSVSREKKESFPLTVTSAQKNPTAFYLCASSIQASGAYNEQFFGPGTRLTVL.

In nucleotides, the CDR3 is TGTGCCAGCGGGGGTCTGGGAGGCACAGATACGCAGTATTTT. Translated, it gives CASGGLGGTDTQYF. J is TRBJ2-3 and V is TRBV28; D may be TRBD1 or TRBD2 (5 bases each). This CDR3 region has 14 residues. Germline assignment: CDR1 MDHEN and CDR2 SYDVKM. Between the trimmed V and J ends, which lost 8 bases and 1 base, there was a span of 13 bases.